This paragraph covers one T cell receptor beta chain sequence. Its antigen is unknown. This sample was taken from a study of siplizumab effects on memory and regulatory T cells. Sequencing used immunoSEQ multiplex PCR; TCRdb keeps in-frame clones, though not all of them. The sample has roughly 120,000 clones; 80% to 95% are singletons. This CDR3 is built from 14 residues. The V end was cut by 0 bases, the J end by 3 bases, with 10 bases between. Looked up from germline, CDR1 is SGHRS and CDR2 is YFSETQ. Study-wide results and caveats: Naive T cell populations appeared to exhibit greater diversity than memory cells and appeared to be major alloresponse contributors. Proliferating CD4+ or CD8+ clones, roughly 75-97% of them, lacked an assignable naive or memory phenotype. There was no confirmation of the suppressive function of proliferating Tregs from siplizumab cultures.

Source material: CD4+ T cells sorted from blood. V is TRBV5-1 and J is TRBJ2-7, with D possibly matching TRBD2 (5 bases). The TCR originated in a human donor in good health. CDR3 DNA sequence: TGCGCCAGCAGCTTGGATCTAGCAGGCTACGAGCAGTACTTC. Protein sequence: CASSLDLAGYEQYF.